This TCR beta chain stems from a study of regulatory T cells in long-lasting Graves disease. About the research overall: Antithyroid drug use was under 3 months in newly diagnosed Graves' patients.

The length of the CDR3 is 13 residues. Looked up from germline, CDR1 is MNHEY and CDR2 is SVGEGT. V lost 8 bases to trimming and J lost 4 bases, with 12 bases between them. Construction of the TCR beta libraries employed iRepertoire HTBI primers in conjunction with Arm-PCR of CDR3 regions. TCRdb re-derived calls from the multiplex PCR reads in MiXCR, one entry per CDR3 protein. The table has roughly 520,000 distinct CDR3 sequences, around 11% seen once; the top ten hold approximately 9%. This clonotype was detected ten times or more. Time point reported: newly diagnosed GD, antithyroid drugs for less than 3 months. Extracted PBMC RNA gave rise to the TCR library. Collection of peripheral blood (roughly 9.3 milliliters) was done using EDTA tubes. These data were likewise used in another study, on T cells in Graves' hyperthyroidism and ophthalmopathy. From that paper: Graves' hyperthyroidism was deemed stable absent ophthalmopathy progression within 18 months. RT-PCR in the first round (using the HTBI primer set) targeted the TCR CDR3.

This sample comprised peripheral blood mononuclear cells (PBMCs), obtained at new diagnosis, from a patient treated with antithyroid drugs. This chain connects TRBV6-2 or TRBV6-3 to TRBJ2-1, with D uncertain. The source of this sequence is a woman aged 25 to 39 with Graves disease. CDR3 DNA: TGTGCCAGCTTGAGTGCACTGTACAATGAGCAGTTCTTC. This gives the protein CASLSALYNEQFF.